This TCR beta chain was recovered during a study of early T cells in non-severe SARS-CoV-2 infection. TCRdb fed the 5' RACE reads into MiXCR, producing one record per CDR3 protein. The sample carries approximately 83,000 distinct CDR3 sequences, more than 13% recorded once. About this clonotype: Its antigen is not identified.

The study's findings and limits: Missing private and CD4 specificities, VDJdb matching favored anti-spike CD8 responses.

Trimming left V 6 bases short and J 3 bases short, with 12 bases between. Germline CDR1 and CDR2: MNHEY and SVGAGI. The CDR3 length is 14 residues. The sequenced sample consisted of whole blood. V gene TRBV6-5 combines with J gene TRBJ2-4; D gene unclear. The source of this sequence is an adult who was a healthcare worker with PCR-confirmed SARS-CoV-2 infection or an uninfected control (not recorded which). The CDR3: CASSQELGKNIQYF. The CDR3, as DNA: TGTGCCAGCAGCCAGGAGCTGGGCAAAAACATTCAGTACTTC.